This T cell receptor beta chain is from a study of CD8 T cell repertoires and HIV-1 epitope variants. About the research overall: Twenty-five autologous and known Gag and Nef epitope variant peptides each stimulated T cells separately. Controls were a CMV, EBV and flu peptide pool, Ebola AY9 negative control, and no-peptide well. An uncultured baseline aliquot held 1M T cells.

Regarding this clone: No antigen is known for it.

Sequencing of TCR beta CDR3 used immunoSEQ survey depth. TCRdb's copy holds only in-frame clones and misses some; the assay was immunoSEQ multiplex PCR. The table records around 6,600 clones, roughly two thirds of them present only once. The germline V gene encodes CDR1 SGHRS and CDR2 YFSETQ. CDR3 length equals 13 residues. Trimming cost V 5 bases and J 6 bases; bases outside gene matches: 6. The sequence came from a male donor with HIV. The chain couples TRBV5-1 to TRBJ2-7, with 9 nucleotides matching TRBD1. The material sequenced was cultured CD8+ T cells derived from PBMCs. The CDR3 DNA is TGCGCCAGCAGAAGGACAGGGGAACGCGAGCAGTACTTC. It codes for CASRRTGEREQYF.